Included here is one T cell receptor beta chain sequence, with context. Antigen unknown. The data derive from a study of cytomegalovirus exposure and HLA in healthy donors. Study details: HLA-typed donors contributed some 77 million unique TCRs, which were held in an early data release.

Germline loops: CDR1 SEHNR, CDR2 FQNEAQ (reference sequence). CDR3 length: 12 amino acids. V lost 3 bases, J lost 5 bases, and 7 bases lay in between. The PCR made use of 60 Vbeta and 13 Jbeta primers. Produced via immunoSEQ multiplex PCR; TCRdb's table is partial and in-frame only. The sample lists roughly 130,000 clones; 65% to 90% were seen once. General study results and limits: CMV serostatus was the sole immune exposure data available. A later analysis found most CMV-associated TCR beta chains apparently HLA-restricted.

The TCR comes from a man aged 18 to 30 in good health and CMV-seronegative. Sequenced: PBMCs. The V and J genes are TRBV7-9 and TRBJ1-1, with D unresolved. CDR3 bases: TGTGCCAGCAGCTTTTACGGTACTGAAGCTTTCTTT. The encoded protein is CASSFYGTEAFF.